Below, 16 T cell receptor beta chains from the same sample are listed, as sequenced in a study of blood T cell repertoires in COVID-19 (dated by TCRdb to 2019 to 2021). The library relied on the immunoSEQ multiplex PCR assay. TCRdb re-hosts the immuneACCESS table, in-frame sequences only. Its copies lack some clones; in the studies checked, an unresolved V gene accounts for under half of them, and the cause for the rest is not known. The sample includes 250,000 to 350,000 clones, with roughly nine tenths observed a single time. The top ten clonotypes cover about 2.2% of the sample. Material for sequencing was PBMCs or T cells enriched from blood (not recorded which). The receptors here all came from a woman aged 18-29 years who had recovered from COVID-19.

As regards this clone: At one of its ends the junction is not consistent with the germline gene, which may arise from a read error. The chain recombines TRBV28 with TRBJ1-4, with D possibly matching TRBD1 (6 bases). The germline V gene has CDR1 MDHEN and CDR2 SYDVKM. CDR3 length: 16 residues. CDR3: CASTLRGAGTNEKLFF. CDR3 nucleotide sequence: TGTGCCAGCACCCTGAGGGGGGCGGGGACTAATGAAAAGCTGTTTTTT.

The chain links TRBV11-2 to TRBJ2-5, with D possibly TRBD2 on 7 matching bases. V gave up 5 bases and J gave up 4 bases, with 11 bases separating them. CDR3 length equals 13 residues. Germline CDR1 is SGHAT and CDR2 is FQNNGV. DNA of the CDR3: TGTGCCAGCAGCGCGAGGGGGGGAGAGACCCAGTACTTC. Encoded protein: CASSARGGETQYF.

This clone was seen just once. The chain carries TRBV2 and TRBJ1-1; 11 bases align to TRBD1. The CDR3 runs to 18 residues. Germline V gene sequence: CDR1 SNHLY, CDR2 FYNNEI. After removal of 6 bases from V and 0 bases from J, the junction contained 12 bases not matched to a gene. The CDR3 loop reads CASRDPHGTGGMNTEAFF. The CDR3 DNA reads TGTGCCAGCAGGGACCCTCATGGGACAGGGGGAATGAACACTGAAGCTTTCTTT.

The gene calls are TRBV5-4 and TRBJ2-1; 10 bases match TRBD2. Germline assignment: CDR1 SGHNT and CDR2 YYREEE (reference sequence). The V and J ends lost 9 bases and 0 bases, in that order; junction bases with no gene match: 18. CDR3 size: 19 residues. This chain's CDR3 is CATYRGASGGLSSYNEQFF. The CDR3, as DNA: TGTGCCACCTACAGGGGGGCTAGCGGGGGCCTGAGCTCCTACAATGAGCAGTTCTTC.

The gene calls are TRBV5-4 and TRBJ2-5, with D perhaps matching TRBD1 (6 bases). This CDR3 region has 16 residues. Germline V gives CDR1 SGHNT, CDR2 YYREEE (reference sequence). V shed 0 bases and J shed 5 bases, with 17 bases lying between them. CDR3 region: CASSLAEHGGRETQYF. The CDR3 DNA sequence: TGTGCCAGCAGCTTGGCCGAGCATGGGGGCAGGGAGACCCAGTACTTC. The whole variable domain, filled in from reference TRBV5-4 and TRBJ2-5, reads ETGVTQSPTHLIKTRGQQVTLRCSSQSGHNTVSWYQQALGQGPQFIFQYYREEENGRGNFPPRFSGLQFPNYSSELNVNALELDDSALYLCASSLAEHGGRETQYFGPGTRLLVL.

The CDR3 DNA reads as TGCGCCAGCAGCCAATCGACAGGGGGCAATCAGCCCCAGCATTTT. Its protein product is CASSQSTGGNQPQHF. This chain uses TRBV4-1 with TRBJ1-5; 8 bases fit TRBD1. The CDR3 runs 15 residues. Germline V CDR1 and CDR2: MGHRA, YSYEKL. Trimming cost V 2 bases and J 2 bases; bases outside gene matches: 2.

J is TRBJ1-1 and V is TRBV30, with a possible D match to TRBD1 (6 bases). Germline-derived CDR1 and CDR2 are GTSNPN and SVGIG (reference sequence). The V end lost 2 bases, the J end lost 4 bases, and 11 bases lay between the germline ends. The CDR3 length is 13 residues. The DNA of the CDR3 is TGTGCCTGGAGTCCAGGGGCCCCCACTGAAGCTTTCTTT. Amino acid sequence: CAWSPGAPTEAFF.

The V gene is TRBV5-1, the J gene TRBJ2-5, with TRBD2 matching 11 bases. Trimming took 3 bases from V and 9 from J; bases not matched to a gene: 13. Per germline, CDR1 SGHRS and CDR2 YFSETQ. This CDR3 has 16 amino acids. CDR3 DNA sequence: TGCGCCAGCAGCTCATTAGGACTAGCGGGTACCGAATCCCAGTACTTC. Its protein product is CASSSLGLAGTESQYF.

This rearrangement joins TRBV28 to TRBJ2-5, with TRBD2 as a possible D gene (6 bases). The length of the CDR3 is 15 residues. Between the trimmed V and J ends, which lost 4 bases and 6 bases, there was a span of 18 bases. Looked up from germline, CDR1 is MDHEN and CDR2 is SYDVKM. The CDR3, as DNA: TGTGCCAGCAGTTCTCCGGGAGCAGGGAGGAAGACCCAGTACTTC. Its protein product is CASSSPGAGRKTQYF. The full variable domain, rest sourced from reference TRBV28 and TRBJ2-5, is DVKVTQSSRYLVKRTGEKVFLECVQDMDHENMFWYRQDPGLGLRLIYFSYDVKMKEKGDIPEGYSVSREKKERFSLILESASTNQTSMYLCASSSPGAGRKTQYFGPGTRLLVL.

The V gene is TRBV6-5, the J gene TRBJ2-7, with 9 bases that match TRBD1. Germline V gene lookup returns CDR1 MNHEY and CDR2 SVGAGI. There are 14 residues in the CDR3. Germline trimming cut 11 bases from V and 6 bases from J; bases unmatched to any gene: 14. The CDR3 loop is CAQDRGKGKGEQYF. The CDR3 DNA reads as TGTGCCCAGGACAGGGGAAAAGGAAAGGGCGAGCAGTACTTC.

The chain uses TRBV27 and TRBJ2-7; D possibly corresponds to TRBD2 (6 bases). CDR3 size: 11 residues. V was pared by 6 bases and J by 5 bases, with 8 bases between. The germline V gene encodes CDR1 MNHEY and CDR2 SMNVEV (reference sequence). The chain's CDR3 is CASSGGNEQYF. CDR3 in DNA: TGTGCCAGCAGCGGGGGTAACGAGCAGTACTTC.

This clone was observed once. The rearrangement joins TRBV2 to TRBJ2-3, with 11 bases lining up with TRBD2. Germline V lookup: CDR1 SNHLY, CDR2 FYNNEI. The CDR3 is 15 residues long. With V trimmed by 7 bases and J by 2 bases, 5 bases remained unmatched. CDR3 amino acids: CASTVTSGVTDTQYF. DNA for the CDR3: TGTGCCAGCACGGTGACTAGCGGGGTCACAGATACGCAGTATTTT.

The J gene is TRBJ2-7, the V gene TRBV27; 8 bases are shared with TRBD2. The CDR3 is 18 residues long. The J segment lost 5 bases and the V segment lost 5 bases, leaving 20 bases of the junction unmatched. CDR1 is MNHEY and CDR2 is SMNVEV in the germline V gene (reference sequence). The CDR3 DNA is TGTGCCAGCAGTCCCCTTCACGGGGGGGTACCCTCTATGAACGAGCAGTACTTC. It codes for CASSPLHGGVPSMNEQYF.

The chain combines TRBV7-2 with TRBJ2-3, with 11 positions matching TRBD2. This CDR3 region has 16 residues. V dropped 4 bases and J dropped 5; count of bases not matched to a gene: 8. CDR1 and CDR2 from the germline V gene are SGHTA and FQGNSA. The CDR3 sequence is CASSSLAGGREDTQYF. Here the CDR3 DNA reads TGTGCCAGCAGCTCCCTAGCGGGGGGCAGGGAAGATACGCAGTATTTT. Filled out from reference TRBV7-2 and TRBJ2-3, the complete variable domain reads GAGVSQSPSNKVTEKGKDVELRCDPISGHTALYWYRQSLGQGLEFLIYFQGNSAPDKSGLPSDRFSAERTGGSVSTLTIQRTQQEDSAVYLCASSSLAGGREDTQYFGPGTRLTVL.

The chain recombines TRBV3-1 (or the pseudogene TRBV3-2) with TRBJ1-2; a weak D match, TRBD1 (5 bases). Germline CDR1 and CDR2: LGHDT and YNNKEL (reference sequence). V was trimmed by 1 base and J by 5 bases, leaving 11 bases between them. The CDR3 runs 14 residues. Here the CDR3 DNA reads TGTGCCAGCAGCCAAGCTCGGGGGTGGTATGGCTACACCTTC. Protein sequence: CASSQARGWYGYTF.

The chain combines TRBV10-1 with TRBJ2-7; 9 bases are a match to TRBD1. Per the germline V gene, CDR1 is WNHNN and CDR2 is SYGVQD (reference sequence). The CDR3 length is 14 residues. Unmatched junction bases numbered 8, after V lost 5 bases and J lost 6 bases. CDR3 amino acids: CASSQDRGVGEQYF. CDR3 sequence (DNA): TGCGCCAGCAGTCAGGACAGGGGCGTAGGCGAGCAGTACTTC.